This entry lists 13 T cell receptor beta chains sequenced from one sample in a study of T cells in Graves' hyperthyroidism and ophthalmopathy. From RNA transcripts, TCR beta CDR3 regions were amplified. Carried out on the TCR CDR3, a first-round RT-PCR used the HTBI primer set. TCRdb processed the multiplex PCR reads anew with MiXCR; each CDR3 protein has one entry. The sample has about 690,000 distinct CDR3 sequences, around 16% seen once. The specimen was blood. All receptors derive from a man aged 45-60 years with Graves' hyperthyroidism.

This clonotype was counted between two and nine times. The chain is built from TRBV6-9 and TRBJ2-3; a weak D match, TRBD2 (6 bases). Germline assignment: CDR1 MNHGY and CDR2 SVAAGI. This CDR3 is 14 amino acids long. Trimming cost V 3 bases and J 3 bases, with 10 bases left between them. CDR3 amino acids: CASSYRAGTDTQYF. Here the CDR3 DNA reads TGTGCCAGCAGTTACAGGGCGGGGACAGATACGCAGTATTTT.

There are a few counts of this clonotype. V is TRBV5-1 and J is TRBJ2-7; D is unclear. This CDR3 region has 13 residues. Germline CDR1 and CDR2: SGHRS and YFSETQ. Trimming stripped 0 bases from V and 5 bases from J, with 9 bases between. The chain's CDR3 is CASSLVLRDEQYF. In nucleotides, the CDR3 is TGCGCCAGCAGCTTGGTCCTTCGAGACGAGCAGTACTTC.

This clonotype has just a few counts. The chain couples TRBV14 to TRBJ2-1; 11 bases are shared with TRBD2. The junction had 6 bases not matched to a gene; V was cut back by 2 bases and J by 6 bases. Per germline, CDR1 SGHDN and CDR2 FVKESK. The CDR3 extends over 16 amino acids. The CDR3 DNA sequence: TGTGCCAGCAGCCAAATCGGGACTAGCGGTACCAATGAGCAGTTCTTC. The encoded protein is CASSQIGTSGTNEQFF. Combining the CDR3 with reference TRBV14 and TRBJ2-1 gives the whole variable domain EAGVTQFPSHSVIEKGQTVTLRCDPISGHDNLYWYRRVMGKEIKFLLHFVKESKQDESGMPNNRFLAERTGGTYSTLKVQPAELEDSGVYFCASSQIGTSGTNEQFFGPGTRLTVL.

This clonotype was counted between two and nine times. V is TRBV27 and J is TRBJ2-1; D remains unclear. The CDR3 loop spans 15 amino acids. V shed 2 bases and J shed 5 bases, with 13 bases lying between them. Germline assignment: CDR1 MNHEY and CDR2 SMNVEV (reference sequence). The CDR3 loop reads CASSLSPRENNEQFF. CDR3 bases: TGTGCCAGCAGTTTAAGTCCCCGAGAGAACAATGAGCAGTTCTTC.

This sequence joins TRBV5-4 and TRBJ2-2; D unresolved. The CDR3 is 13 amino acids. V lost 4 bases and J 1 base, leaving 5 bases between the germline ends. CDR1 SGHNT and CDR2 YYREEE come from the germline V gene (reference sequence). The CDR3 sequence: CASSVKNTGELFF. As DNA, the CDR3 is TGTGCCAGCAGCGTAAAGAACACCGGGGAGCTGTTTTTT.

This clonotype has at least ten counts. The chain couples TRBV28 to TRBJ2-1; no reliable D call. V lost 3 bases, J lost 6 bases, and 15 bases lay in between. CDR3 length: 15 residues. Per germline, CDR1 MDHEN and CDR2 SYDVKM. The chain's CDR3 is CASSFMDGSPNEQFF. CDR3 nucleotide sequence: TGTGCCAGCAGTTTTATGGACGGCTCTCCCAATGAGCAGTTCTTC.

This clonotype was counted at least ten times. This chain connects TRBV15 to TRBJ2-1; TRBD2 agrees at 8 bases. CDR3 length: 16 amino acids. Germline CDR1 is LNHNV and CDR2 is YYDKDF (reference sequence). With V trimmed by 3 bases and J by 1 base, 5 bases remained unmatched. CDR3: CATSSGSGGSYNEQFF. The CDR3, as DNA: TGTGCCACCAGCAGTGGATCGGGAGGGTCCTACAATGAGCAGTTCTTC.

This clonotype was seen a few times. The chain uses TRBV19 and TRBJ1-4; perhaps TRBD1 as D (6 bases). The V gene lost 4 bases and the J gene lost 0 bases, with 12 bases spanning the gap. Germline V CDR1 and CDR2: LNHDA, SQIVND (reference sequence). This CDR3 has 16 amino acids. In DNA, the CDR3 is TGTGCCAGTAGTAGCCCTCGGACAGCAACTAATGAAAAACTGTTTTTT. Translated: CASSSPRTATNEKLFF.

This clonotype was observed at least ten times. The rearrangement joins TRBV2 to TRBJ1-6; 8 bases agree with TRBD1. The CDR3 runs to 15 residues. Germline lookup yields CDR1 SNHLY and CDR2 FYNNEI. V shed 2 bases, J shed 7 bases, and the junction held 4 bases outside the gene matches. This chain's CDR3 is CASSERQGWNSPLHF. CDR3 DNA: TGTGCCAGCAGTGAACGACAGGGGTGGAATTCACCCCTCCACTTT.

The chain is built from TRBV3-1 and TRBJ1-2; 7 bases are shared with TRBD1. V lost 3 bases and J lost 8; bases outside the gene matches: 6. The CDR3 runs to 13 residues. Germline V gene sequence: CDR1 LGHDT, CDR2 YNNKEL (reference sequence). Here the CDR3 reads CASSQPTGSGYTF. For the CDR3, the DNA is TGTGCCAGCAGCCAGCCGACAGGGAGCGGCTACACCTTC.

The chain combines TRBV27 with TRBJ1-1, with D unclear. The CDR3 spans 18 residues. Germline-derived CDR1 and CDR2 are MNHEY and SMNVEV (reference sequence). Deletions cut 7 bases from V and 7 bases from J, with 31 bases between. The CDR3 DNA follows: TGTGCCAGCATCCCGCAAACCGTTTACCAAGGTATCATGGGTGAAGCTTTCTTT. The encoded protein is CASIPQTVYQGIMGEAFF.

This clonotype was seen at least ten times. CDR3 in amino acids: CASSALETFLNEQYF. The CDR3 coding sequence is TGTGCCAGCAGCGCACTTGAGACCTTCCTTAACGAGCAGTACTTC. This chain links TRBV11-2 with TRBJ2-7, with D unresolved. V lost 5 bases to trimming and J lost 5 bases, with 19 bases between them. Germline values: CDR1 SGHAT, CDR2 FQNNGV. CDR3 length: 15 amino acids.

The CDR3 DNA is TGTGCCAGCAGTTTTTGGGGCGGCCCGGGGTACTTC. Translating it yields CASSFWGGPGYF. The V call is TRBV12-3 or TRBV12-4, the J call TRBJ2-4; D might be TRBD1 (5 bases). The CDR3 consists of 12 residues. V dropped 3 bases and J dropped 15 bases, with 15 bases sitting between them.